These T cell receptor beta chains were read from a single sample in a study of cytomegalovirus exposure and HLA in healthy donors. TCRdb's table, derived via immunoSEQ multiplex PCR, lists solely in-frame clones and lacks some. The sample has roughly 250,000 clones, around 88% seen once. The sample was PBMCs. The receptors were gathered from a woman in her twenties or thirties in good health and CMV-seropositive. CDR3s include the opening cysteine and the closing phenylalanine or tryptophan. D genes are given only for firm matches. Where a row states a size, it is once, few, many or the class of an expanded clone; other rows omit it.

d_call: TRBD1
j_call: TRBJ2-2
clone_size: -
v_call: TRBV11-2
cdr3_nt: TGTGCCAGCAGCCCCAAGACAGGGGGAACCGGGGAGCTGTTTTTT
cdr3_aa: CASSPKTGGTGELFF

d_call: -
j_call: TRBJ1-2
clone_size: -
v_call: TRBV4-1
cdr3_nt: TGCGCCAGCAGCCCCAGGGATATTGATAGCTATGGCTACACCTTC
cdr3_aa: CASSPRDIDSYGYTF

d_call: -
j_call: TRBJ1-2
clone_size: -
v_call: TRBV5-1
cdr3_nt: TGCGCCAGCAGCCCCGGGACTGAGTATGGCTACACCTTC
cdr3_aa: CASSPGTEYGYTF

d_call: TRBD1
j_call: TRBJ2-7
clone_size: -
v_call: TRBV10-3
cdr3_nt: TGTGCCATCAGCGAGCCGGGGACAGGATCCTACGAGCAGTACTTC
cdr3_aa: CAISEPGTGSYEQYF

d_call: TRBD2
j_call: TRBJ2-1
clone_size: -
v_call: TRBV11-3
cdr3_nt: TGTGCCAGCAGCTTAGGGCTAGCGGGAGGTTGGGGCTCCTACAATGAGCAGTTCTTC
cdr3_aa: CASSLGLAGGWGSYNEQFF

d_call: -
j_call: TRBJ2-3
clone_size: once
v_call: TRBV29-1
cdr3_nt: TGCAGCGTTGAAGCCCTTGGCGATACGCAGTATTTT
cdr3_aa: CSVEALGDTQYF

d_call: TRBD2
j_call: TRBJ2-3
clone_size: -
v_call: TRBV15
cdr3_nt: TGTGCCACCAGTGATCAAGCGGGGAGGGTTGAAGATACGCAGTATTTT
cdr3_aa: CATSDQAGRVEDTQYF

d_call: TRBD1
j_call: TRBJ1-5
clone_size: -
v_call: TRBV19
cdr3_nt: TGTGCCAGCGAAACGGGACAGTATAGCAATCAGCCCCAGCATTTT
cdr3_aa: CASETGQYSNQPQHF

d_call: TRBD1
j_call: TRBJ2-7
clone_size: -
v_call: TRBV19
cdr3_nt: TGTGCCAGTAGTATAGGTCAGGGGGTGACCTACGAGCAGTACTTC
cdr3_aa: CASSIGQGVTYEQYF

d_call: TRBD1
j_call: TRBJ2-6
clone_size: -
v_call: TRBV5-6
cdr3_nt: TGTGCCAGCAGCATTGACAGGGGGGGTAGTACTGGGGCCAACGTCCTGACTTTC
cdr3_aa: CASSIDRGGSTGANVLTF

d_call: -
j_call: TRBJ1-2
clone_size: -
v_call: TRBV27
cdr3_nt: TGTGCCAGCAGAGGTACAGGGCGTTCCTATGGCTACACCTTC
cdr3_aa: CASRGTGRSYGYTF

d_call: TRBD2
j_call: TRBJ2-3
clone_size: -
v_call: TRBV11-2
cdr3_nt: TGTGCCAGCAGCTTAATGGCGGGAGGGCGGGATACGCAGTATTTT
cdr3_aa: CASSLMAGGRDTQYF

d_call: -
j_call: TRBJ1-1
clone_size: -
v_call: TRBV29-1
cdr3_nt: TGCAGCGTTGTCGGGGCTGAAGCTTTCTTT
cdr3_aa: CSVVGAEAFF

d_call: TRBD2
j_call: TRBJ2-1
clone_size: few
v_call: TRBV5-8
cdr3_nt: TGTGCCAGCAGTCTGGGGACTAGCACTTCTGGTGAGCAGTTCTTC
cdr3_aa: CASSLGTSTSGEQFF

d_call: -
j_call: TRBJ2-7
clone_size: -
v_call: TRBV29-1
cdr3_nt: TGCAGCGTTGAAAAGGTCCGGGGCTCCTACGAGCAGTACTTC
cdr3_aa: CSVEKVRGSYEQYF

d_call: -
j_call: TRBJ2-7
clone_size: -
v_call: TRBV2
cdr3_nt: TGTGCCAGCAGTACTTACTACGAGCAGTACTTC
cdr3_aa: CASSTYYEQYF

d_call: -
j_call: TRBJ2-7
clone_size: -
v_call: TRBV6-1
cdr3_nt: TGTGCCAGCAGTGTAAAGAGGGGGTCTGGCGAGCAGTACTTC
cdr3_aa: CASSVKRGSGEQYF

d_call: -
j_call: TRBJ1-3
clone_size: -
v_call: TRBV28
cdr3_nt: TGTGCCAGCAGTCCAGGGTGGTTTGGAAACACCATATATTTT
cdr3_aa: CASSPGWFGNTIYF

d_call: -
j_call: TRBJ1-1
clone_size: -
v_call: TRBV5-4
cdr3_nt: TGTGCCAGCAGGGAAACCTTGGGGCAAATGAACACTGAAGCTTTCTTT
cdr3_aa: CASRETLGQMNTEAFF

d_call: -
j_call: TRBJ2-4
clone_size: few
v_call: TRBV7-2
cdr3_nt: TGTGCCAGCAGCTTAAGGGGTGCTTGGGACATTCAGTACTTC
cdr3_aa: CASSLRGAWDIQYF

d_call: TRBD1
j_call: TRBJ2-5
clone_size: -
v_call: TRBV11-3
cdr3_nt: TGTGCCAGCAGCACCCGGGACAGTCAAGAGACCCAGTACTTC
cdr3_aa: CASSTRDSQETQYF

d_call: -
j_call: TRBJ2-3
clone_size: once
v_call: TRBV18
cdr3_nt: TGTGCCAGCTCACCGACAGTTACGACAGATACGCAGTATTTT
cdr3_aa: CASSPTVTTDTQYF

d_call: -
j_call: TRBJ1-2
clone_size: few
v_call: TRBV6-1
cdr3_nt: TGTGCCAGCAGTGAAATCTGGGGCGCTAACTATGGCTACACCTTC
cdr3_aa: CASSEIWGANYGYTF

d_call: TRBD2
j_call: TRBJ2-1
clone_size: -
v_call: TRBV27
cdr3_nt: TGTGCCAGCACCTCACTTAGCGGGAGGTCCTACAATGAGCAGTTCTTC
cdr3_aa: CASTSLSGRSYNEQFF

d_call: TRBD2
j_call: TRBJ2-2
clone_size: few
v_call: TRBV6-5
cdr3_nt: TGTGCCAGCACATGGCGGGAGGACCACACCGGGGAGCTGTTTTTT
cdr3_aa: CASTWREDHTGELFF

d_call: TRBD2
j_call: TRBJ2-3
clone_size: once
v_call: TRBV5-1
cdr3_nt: TGCGCCAGCAGCTTTCCGACACTAGCGGGAATCACAGATACGCAGTATTTT
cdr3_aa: CASSFPTLAGITDTQYF

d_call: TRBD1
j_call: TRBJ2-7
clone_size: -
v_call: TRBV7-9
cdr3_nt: TGTGCCAGCAGCTTAGAGGGGACAGGGGCCGAGCAGTACTTC
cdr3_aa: CASSLEGTGAEQYF

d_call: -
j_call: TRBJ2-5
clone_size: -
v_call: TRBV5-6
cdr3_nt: TGTGCCAGCAGCTTGTGGGTAGCGGGTGGGACACAAGAGACCCAGTACTTC
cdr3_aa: CASSLWVAGGTQETQYF

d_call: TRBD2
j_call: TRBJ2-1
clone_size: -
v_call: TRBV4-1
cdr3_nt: TGCGCCAGCAGCCAAGGTCTGCGACTAGCGGGAGGACTAGGGTACAATGAGCAGTTCTTC
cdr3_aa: CASSQGLRLAGGLGYNEQFF

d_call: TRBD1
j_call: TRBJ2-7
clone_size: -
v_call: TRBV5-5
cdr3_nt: TGTGCCAGCAGCTTGGGGGACAGGACCTACGAGCAGTACTTC
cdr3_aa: CASSLGDRTYEQYF

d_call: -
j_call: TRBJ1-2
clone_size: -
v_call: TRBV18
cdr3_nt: TGTGCCAGCTCGCTGACGGGGGGCGACTATGGCTACACCTTC
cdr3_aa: CASSLTGGDYGYTF

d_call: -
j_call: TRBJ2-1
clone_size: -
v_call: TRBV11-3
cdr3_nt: TGTGCCAGCAGCTATATCGAGGGCGAGCAGTTCTTC
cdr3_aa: CASSYIEGEQFF

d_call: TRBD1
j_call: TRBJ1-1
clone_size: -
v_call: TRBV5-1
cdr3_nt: TGCGCCAGCAGCCTAACCGGGACAGGGAACACTGAAGCTTTCTTT
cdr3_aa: CASSLTGTGNTEAFF

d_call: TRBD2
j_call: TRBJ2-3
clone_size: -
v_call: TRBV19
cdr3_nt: TGTGCCAGCAATCTAGCGGGAGGTGCAGATACGCAGTATTTT
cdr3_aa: CASNLAGGADTQYF

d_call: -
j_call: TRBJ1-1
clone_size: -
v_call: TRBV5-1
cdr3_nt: TGCGCCAGCAGGGGACACTTTAACACTGAAGCTTTCTTT
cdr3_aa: CASRGHFNTEAFF

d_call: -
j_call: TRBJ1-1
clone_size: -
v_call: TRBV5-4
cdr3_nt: TGTGCCAGCAGCACCTCAGGGGAAGCTTTCTTT
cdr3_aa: CASSTSGEAFF

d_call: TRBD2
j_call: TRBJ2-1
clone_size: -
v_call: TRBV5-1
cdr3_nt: TGCGCCAGCAGCTTAGCGGGAGATTGGCAGTTCTTC
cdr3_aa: CASSLAGDWQFF

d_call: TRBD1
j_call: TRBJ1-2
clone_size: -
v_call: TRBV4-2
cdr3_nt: TGTGCCAGCAGCTCCCCGGGACAGGGGGCGGAAGGCTACACCTTC
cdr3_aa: CASSSPGQGAEGYTF

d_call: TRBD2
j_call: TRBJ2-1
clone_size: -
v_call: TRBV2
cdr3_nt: TGTGCCAGCAGCCCCGGAGCGGGAGGGATGAGTGAGCAGTTCTTC
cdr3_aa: CASSPGAGGMSEQFF

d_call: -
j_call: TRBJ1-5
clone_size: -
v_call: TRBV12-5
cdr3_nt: TGTGCTAGTGGCAGCCGGGACAACGGGATTAGCAATCAGCCCCAGCATTTT
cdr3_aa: CASGSRDNGISNQPQHF

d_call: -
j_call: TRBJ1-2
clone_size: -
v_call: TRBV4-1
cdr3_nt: TGCGCCAGCAGCCAAAGGCACACGGGGGGCGTCGATGGCTACACCTTC
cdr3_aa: CASSQRHTGGVDGYTF

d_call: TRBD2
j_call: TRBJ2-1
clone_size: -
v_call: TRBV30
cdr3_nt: TGTGCCTGGAGTGGAGGGACTAGCGGGGCAGATGAGCAGTTCTTC
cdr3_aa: CAWSGGTSGADEQFF

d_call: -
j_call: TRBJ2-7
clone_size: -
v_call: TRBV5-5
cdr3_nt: TGTGCCAGCAGCTTCTCCGGGACACTGTTCTCCTACGAGCAGTACTTC
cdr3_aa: CASSFSGTLFSYEQYF

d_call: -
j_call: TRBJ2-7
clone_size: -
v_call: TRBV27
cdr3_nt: TGTGCCAGCGCTGAATGGTCGGACTCCAACTACGAGCAGTACTTC
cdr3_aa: CASAEWSDSNYEQYF

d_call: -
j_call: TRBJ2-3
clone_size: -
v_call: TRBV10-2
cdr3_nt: TGCGCCAGCAGCCGGACTCAAGTAACAGATACGCAGTATTTT
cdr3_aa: CASSRTQVTDTQYF

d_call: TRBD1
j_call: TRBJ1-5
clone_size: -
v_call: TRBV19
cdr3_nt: TGTGCCAGTAAGCAAACAGGGGTAACTTATCAGCCCCAGCATTTT
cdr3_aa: CASKQTGVTYQPQHF

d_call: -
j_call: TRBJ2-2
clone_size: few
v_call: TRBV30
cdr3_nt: TGTGCCTGGAGTGGGGGGCTTCTCGGGGAGCTGTTTTTT
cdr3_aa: CAWSGGLLGELFF

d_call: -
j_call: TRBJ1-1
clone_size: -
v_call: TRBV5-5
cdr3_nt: TGTGCTACCACTGGGAACACTGAAGCTTTCTTT
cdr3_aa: CATTGNTEAFF